This TCR beta chain was observed in a study of T cells after yellow fever vaccination. Across the study: In the case of low-cell-number fractions, SMART-Seq v4 Ultra Low Input was used for preparation. Study-level results: Primary-vaccination clones mostly resurfaced post-booster (nearly 97% CD4, 85% to 90% CD8). Though weaker, the secondary response peaked faster, on day 5 versus 15.

UMIs were added to TCR cDNA along with a universal primer site when it was made by 5'RACE template switching. TCRdb analysed the 5' RACE reads with MiXCR anew, one entry per CDR3 protein. The sample comprises roughly 500,000 distinct CDR3 sequences, roughly a fifth of which are singletons, and 13% to 15% rests with the top ten. Details on this clonotype: As yet, its antigen is unknown.

This CDR3 region has 14 residues. Trimming took 6 bases from V and 2 from J; bases not matched to a gene: 5. The V gene's germline CDR1 is MNHNS and CDR2 SASEGT. Sequencing used PBMCs, obtained 15 days after the yellow fever booster vaccination. This clonotype was obtained from a man aged 25 to 40 who received the YFV17D yellow fever vaccine. The V call is TRBV6-1, the J call TRBJ2-7; 9 bases match TRBD2. The CDR3 region is CASRNPSGTYEQYF. CDR3 sequence (DNA): TGTGCCAGCAGGAACCCTAGCGGGACCTACGAGCAGTACTTC.